What follows is one TCR beta chain and its context. What it binds is not known. The naive gate required viable CD3+CD4+ or CD3+CD8+ cells with CCR7+CD45RA+CD45RO-CD95-CD27+CD28+ phenotype. This record comes from a study of T cells after posttransplantation cyclophosphamide. General study findings and limits: After PTCy, TRB diversity resembled that of CNI/methotrexate controls.

The method was immunoSEQ multiplex PCR; TCRdb's version includes in-frame clones alone and lacks a portion of them. The sample carries 31,000 or so clones, around nine tenths recorded once. The receptor comes from a young man in good health and a related stem cell transplant donor. The sample taken for sequencing was naive CD4+ T cells sorted from blood.

The CDR3 protein is CASSLGRNSYTQYF. CDR3 sequence (DNA): TGTGCCAGCAGCTTAGGCAGGAACTCTTACACCCAGTACTTC. This chain connects TRBV7-3 to TRBJ2-5; D gene uncertain. The CDR3 extends over 14 amino acids. CDR1 and CDR2 from the germline V gene are SGHTA and FQGTGA. V lost 2 bases to trimming and J lost 8 bases, with 15 bases between them.